This TCR beta chain was observed in a study of T cell changes during pregnancy in multiple sclerosis. Only in-frame clones appear in the TCRdb table, and some are missing; sequencing was by immunoSEQ multiplex PCR. The table shows about 48,000 clones, with around 90% occurring only once. This sequence originates from a female donor with multiple sclerosis, enrolled in a pregnancy study. The source material was CD4+ T cells from peripheral blood mononuclear cells, sampled in the third trimester of pregnancy.

CDR3: CSVEGQGRLRTDTQYF. CDR3 bases: TGCAGCGTTGAGGGACAGGGGCGATTGCGCACAGATACGCAGTATTTT. The chain employs TRBV29-1 and TRBJ2-3; 10 nucleotides line up with TRBD1. Germline V lookup: CDR1 SQVTM, CDR2 ANQGSEA. V was clipped by 3 bases and J by 1 base; unmatched bases: 7. The CDR3 extends over 16 amino acids.